The clone carrying this T cell receptor (beta chain) occurred a few times. The antigen is undetermined. This entry is derived from a study of T cell repertoires in aging, cancer and after chemotherapy. Looking at the study overall: Paired samples before and after chemotherapy came from glioblastoma patients receiving temozolomide-based therapy.

TRB rearrangements spanning V, D and J were amplified using mixed TRB-A/B primers. TCRdb reprocessed the multiplex PCR reads via MiXCR and lists one record per CDR3 protein. The table lists 2,000 to 2,500 distinct CDR3 sequences, more than 20% of them singletons. General study findings and limits: In each cancer cohort, median generation probability increased across chemotherapy, suggesting thymic output rebounded. In healthy donors, age-related TCR diversity loss mainly reflected lost richness.

Amplification of TCR beta used genomic DNA extracted from peripheral blood. Trimming took 1 base from V and 6 from J, leaving 15 bases between them. Germline V lookup: CDR1 KGHDR, CDR2 SFDVKD. CDR3 size: 15 residues. The sequencing sample was made of blood. This clonotype originated in a human donor with a solid tumor. This chain joins TRBV24-1 and TRBJ2-7, with unresolved D. The CDR3 region is CATSDFEGGSGEQYF. The DNA for the CDR3 is TGTGCCACCAGTGATTTCGAAGGTGGTTCGGGCGAGCAGTACTTC.